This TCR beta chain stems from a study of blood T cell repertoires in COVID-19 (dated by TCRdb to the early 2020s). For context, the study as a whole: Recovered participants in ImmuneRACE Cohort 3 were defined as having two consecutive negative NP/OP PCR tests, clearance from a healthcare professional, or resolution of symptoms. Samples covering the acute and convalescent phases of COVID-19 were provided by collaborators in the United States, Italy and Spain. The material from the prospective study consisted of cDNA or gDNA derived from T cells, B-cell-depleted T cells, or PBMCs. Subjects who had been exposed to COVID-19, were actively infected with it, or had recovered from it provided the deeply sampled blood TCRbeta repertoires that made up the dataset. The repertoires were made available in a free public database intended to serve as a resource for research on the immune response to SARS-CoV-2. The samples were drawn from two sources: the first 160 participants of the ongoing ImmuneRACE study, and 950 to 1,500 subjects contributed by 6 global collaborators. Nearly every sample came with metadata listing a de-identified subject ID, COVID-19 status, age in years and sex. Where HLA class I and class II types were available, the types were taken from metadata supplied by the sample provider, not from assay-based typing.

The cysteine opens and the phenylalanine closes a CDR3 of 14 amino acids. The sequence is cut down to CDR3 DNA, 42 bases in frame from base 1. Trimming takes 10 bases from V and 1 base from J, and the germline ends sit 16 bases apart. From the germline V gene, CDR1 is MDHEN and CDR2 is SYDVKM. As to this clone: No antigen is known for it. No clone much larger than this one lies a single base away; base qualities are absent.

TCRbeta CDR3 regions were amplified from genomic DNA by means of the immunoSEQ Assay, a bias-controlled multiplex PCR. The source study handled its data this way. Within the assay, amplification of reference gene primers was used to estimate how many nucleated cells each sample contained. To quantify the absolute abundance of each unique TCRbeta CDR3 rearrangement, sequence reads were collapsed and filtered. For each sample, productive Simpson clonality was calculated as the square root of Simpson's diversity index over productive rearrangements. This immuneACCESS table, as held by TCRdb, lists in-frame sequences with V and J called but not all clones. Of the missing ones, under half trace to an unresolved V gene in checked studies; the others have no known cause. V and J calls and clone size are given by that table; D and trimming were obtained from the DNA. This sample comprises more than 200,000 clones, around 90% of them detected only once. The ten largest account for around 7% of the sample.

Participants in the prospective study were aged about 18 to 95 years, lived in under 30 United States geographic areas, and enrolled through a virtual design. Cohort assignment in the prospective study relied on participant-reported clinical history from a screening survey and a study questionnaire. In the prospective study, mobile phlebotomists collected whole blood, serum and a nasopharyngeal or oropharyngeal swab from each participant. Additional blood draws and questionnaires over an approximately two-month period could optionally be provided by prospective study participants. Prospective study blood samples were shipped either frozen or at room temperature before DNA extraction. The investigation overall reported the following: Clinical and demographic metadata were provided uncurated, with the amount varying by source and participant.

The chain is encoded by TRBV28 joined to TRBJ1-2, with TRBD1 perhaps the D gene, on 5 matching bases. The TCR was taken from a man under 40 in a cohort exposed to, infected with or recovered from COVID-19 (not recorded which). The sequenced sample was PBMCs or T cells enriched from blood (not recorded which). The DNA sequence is TGTGCCATCACGCGGGGCAGAATTAACTATGGCTACACCTTC. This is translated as CAITRGRINYGYTF.